Below, 16 T cell receptor beta chains from the same sample are listed, as sequenced in a study of neurological immune-mediated disorders. Each CDR3 protein gets one entry after TCRdb re-called the 5' RACE reads with MiXCR. The sample carries roughly 71,000 distinct CDR3 sequences, around 3.9% recorded once. Sequencing was done on a sample of PBMCs. Source of these receptors: a man between 25 and 39 years old with multiple sclerosis.

This clonotype was counted at least ten times. A much larger clone differs by one base, so this may be a read error. A read error is likely, as this CDR3 ends without the conserved phenylalanine or tryptophan. The rearrangement uses TRBV12-3 or TRBV12-4 and TRBJ1-2, with no clear D. Trimming took off 6 bases at V and 4 bases at J, with 9 bases between the two ends. This CDR3 comprises 12 residues. The CDR3 protein is CASRIQSYGYTI. The CDR3 region has the DNA TGTGCCAGCAGGATACAGAGCTATGGCTACACCATC.

This clonotype has ten or more counts. The chain links TRBV20-1 to TRBJ2-7, with 9 bases matching TRBD1. V lost 1 base to trimming and J lost 5 bases; unmatched junction nucleotides: 3. Germline assignment: CDR1 DFQATT and CDR2 SNEGSKA (reference sequence). The CDR3 is 13 amino acids. CDR3 region: CSARGGTGNEQYF. CDR3 DNA sequence: TGCAGTGCTAGAGGGGGGACAGGGAACGAGCAGTACTTC.

This rearrangement joins TRBV18 to TRBJ1-2, with 7 bases aligning to TRBD1. The ends lost 6 bases at V and 0 bases at J; junction bases unmatched: 4. This CDR3 region has 14 residues. CDR1 and CDR2 (germline): KGHSH, LQKENI. CDR3 bases: TGTGCCAGCTCCGACAGGGAAGCTAACTATGGCTACACCTTC. It specifies CASSDREANYGYTF.

This clonotype appeared many times. The chain combines TRBV5-1 with TRBJ2-7; D might be TRBD2 (5 bases). Trimming pared 3 bases from V and 3 bases from J, leaving 10 bases between. The CDR3 covers 13 residues. Germline V CDR1 and CDR2: SGHRS, YFSETQ. CDR3 sequence: CASSYGILYEQYF. CDR3 DNA sequence: TGCGCCAGCAGCTACGGGATTCTCTACGAGCAGTACTTC.

This clonotype has at least ten counts. The gene calls are TRBV4-1 and TRBJ1-4, with 9 positions matching TRBD1. The CDR3 runs 21 residues. Germline-derived CDR1 and CDR2 are MGHRA and YSYEKL. Trimming at V came to 2 bases and at J to 0 bases, leaving 16 bases not matched to a gene. The CDR3 DNA sequence: TGCGCCAGCAGCCAACCTAACTCCGGGACAGGGTGGAGAGCAACTAATGAAAAACTGTTTTTT. This sequence encodes CASSQPNSGTGWRATNEKLFF.

This clonotype was seen many times. The chain has TRBV7-2 and TRBJ1-2; 9 positions agree with TRBD1. The CDR3 extends over 11 amino acids. Germline V gene lookup returns CDR1 SGHTA and CDR2 FQGNSA. Germline trimming cut 5 bases from V and 14 bases from J; bases unmatched to any gene: 6. The DNA for the CDR3 is TGTGCCAGCAGCACCCGACAGGGGGATACCTTC. This sequence encodes CASSTRQGDTF. Using reference TRBV7-2 and TRBJ1-2 for the parts outside the CDR3, the full variable domain is GAGVSQSPSNKVTEKGKDVELRCDPISGHTALYWYRQSLGQGLEFLIYFQGNSAPDKSGLPSDRFSAERTGGSVSTLTIQRTQQEDSAVYLCASSTRQGDTFGSGTRLTVV.

This clonotype appeared many times. The chain has TRBV5-1 and TRBJ2-7; D tentatively fits TRBD1 or TRBD2 (6 bases each). Germline V gene lookup returns CDR1 SGHRS and CDR2 YFSETQ. There are 13 residues in the CDR3. The V end lost 5 bases, the J end lost 0 bases, and 9 bases lay between the germline ends. CDR3 loop: CASSSGASYEQYF. CDR3 in DNA: TGCGCCAGCAGTTCGGGGGCCTCCTACGAGCAGTACTTC.

Ten or more counts support this clonotype. This rearrangement joins TRBV12-3 or TRBV12-4 to TRBJ1-2; 7 positions agree with TRBD1. The CDR3 is made up of 14 amino acids. V lost 5 bases and J lost 2; bases outside the gene matches: 5. The CDR3 loop is CASSRDSLNYGYTF. The CDR3 bases are TGTGCCAGCAGTCGGGACAGTTTAAACTATGGCTACACCTTC.

This clonotype was seen repeatedly, ten times or more. V gene TRBV27 combines with J gene TRBJ1-2, with D unresolved. The germline V gene encodes CDR1 MNHEY and CDR2 SMNVEV (reference sequence). The CDR3 runs 13 residues. V was clipped by 8 bases and J by 3 bases, with 13 bases between them. CDR3 bases: TGTGCCAGCGCACCTGGGATTTACTATGGCTACACCTTC. This encodes CASAPGIYYGYTF.

This clonotype was counted at least ten times. The chain uses TRBV20-1 and TRBJ1-5; the D is unclear. From germline, CDR1 is DFQATT and CDR2 SNEGSKA (reference sequence). The CDR3 loop spans 15 amino acids. The V gene lost 3 bases and the J gene lost 4 bases, with 16 bases spanning the gap. The CDR3 region has the DNA TGCAGTGCTAGCTTAAAGAAGGAGGCAAATCAGCCCCAGCATTTT. As protein: CSASLKKEANQPQHF.

At least ten counts were recorded for this clonotype. The V gene is TRBV11-2, the J gene TRBJ2-1; D unresolved. Germline V CDR1 and CDR2: SGHAT, FQNNGV. The CDR3 spans 13 residues. Trimming cost V 0 bases and J 4 bases, with 4 bases left between them. The CDR3 loop reads CASSLELYNEQFF. CDR3 nucleotide sequence: TGTGCCAGCAGCTTAGAACTGTACAATGAGCAGTTCTTC.

The table lists this clonotype with many counts. The V gene is TRBV7-2, the J gene TRBJ2-1; D tentatively reads TRBD1 or TRBD2 (5 bases each). Trimming removed 3 bases from V and 9 bases from J, with 15 bases in between. CDR3 size: 14 residues. Germline V gene sequence: CDR1 SGHTA, CDR2 FQGNSA. DNA of the CDR3: TGTGCCAGCAGCTTCTACGCCCTTGGGGGTGAGCAGTTCTTC. The encoded protein is CASSFYALGGEQFF.

Ten or more counts support this clonotype. The chain employs TRBV9 and TRBJ2-5; 11 bases are shared with TRBD1. Germline V gives CDR1 SGDLS, CDR2 YYNGEE. The CDR3 totals 16 residues. After removal of 4 bases from V and 5 bases from J, the junction contained 10 bases not matched to a gene. CDR3 loop: CASSSLGTGGFETQYF. In DNA form, the CDR3 reads TGTGCCAGCAGCTCCCTCGGGACAGGGGGATTCGAGACCCAGTACTTC. Supplemented by reference TRBV9 and TRBJ2-5, the full variable domain reads DSGVTQTPKHLITATGQRVTLRCSPRSGDLSVYWYQQSLDQGLQFLIQYYNGEERAKGNILERFSAQQFPDLHSELNLSSLELGDSALYFCASSSLGTGGFETQYFGPGTRLLVL.

The chain has TRBV10-3 and TRBJ1-6; no clear D. Per the germline V gene, CDR1 is ENHRY and CDR2 is SYGVKD. This CDR3 has 14 amino acids. V was shortened by 6 bases and J by 6 bases, with 12 bases between the two germline ends. The CDR3 is CAIRGQMGNSPLHF. CDR3 coding DNA: TGTGCCATCAGGGGTCAAATGGGTAATTCACCCCTCCACTTT.

This clonotype was found many times. This sequence joins TRBV20-1 and TRBJ1-2; D not resolved. Germline values: CDR1 DFQATT, CDR2 SNEGSKA (reference sequence). V was shortened by 3 bases and J by 8 bases, with 10 bases between the two germline ends. CDR3 length: 11 residues. The CDR3 spells CSARGADGYTF. In DNA form, the CDR3 reads TGCAGTGCTAGGGGCGCGGACGGCTACACCTTC.

The CDR3 protein is CSARQGARYEQYF. The CDR3, as DNA: TGCAGTGCTAGACAGGGGGCCCGATACGAGCAGTACTTC. J is TRBJ2-7 and V is TRBV20-1, with 8 bases lining up with TRBD1. Germline-derived CDR1 and CDR2 are DFQATT and SNEGSKA (reference sequence). V dropped 2 bases and J dropped 4; count of bases not matched to a gene: 4. The CDR3 contains 13 residues.